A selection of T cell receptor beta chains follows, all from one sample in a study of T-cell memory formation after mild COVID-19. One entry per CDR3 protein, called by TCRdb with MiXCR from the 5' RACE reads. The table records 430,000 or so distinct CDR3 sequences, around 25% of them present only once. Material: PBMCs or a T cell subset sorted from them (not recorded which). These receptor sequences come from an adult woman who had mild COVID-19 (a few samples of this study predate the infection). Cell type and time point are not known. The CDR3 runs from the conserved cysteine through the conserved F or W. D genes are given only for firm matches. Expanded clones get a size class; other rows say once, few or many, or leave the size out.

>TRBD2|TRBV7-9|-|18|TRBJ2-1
CASTREGREAGGWNEQFF
TGTGCCAGCACCCGAGAGGGGCGTGAAGCGGGAGGCTGGAATGAGCAGTTCTTC
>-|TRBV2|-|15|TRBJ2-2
CASSELTSSTGELFF
TGTGCCAGCAGTGAACTTACTAGCTCCACCGGGGAGCTGTTTTTT
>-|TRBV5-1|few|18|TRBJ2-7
CASSLGSVLGTAPEEQYF
TGCGCCAGCAGCTTGGGGTCGGTATTGGGCACGGCCCCGGAGGAGCAGTACTTC
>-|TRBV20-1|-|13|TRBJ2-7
CSVPKDPTYEQYF
TGCAGTGTTCCCAAAGACCCAACCTACGAGCAGTACTTC
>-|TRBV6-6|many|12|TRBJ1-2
CASTAANYGYTF
TGTGCCAGCACGGCAGCTAACTATGGCTACACCTTC
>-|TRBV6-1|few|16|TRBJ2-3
CASSTLRDLETDTQYF
TGTGCCAGCAGTACTCTCCGGGACTTGGAGACAGATACGCAGTATTTT
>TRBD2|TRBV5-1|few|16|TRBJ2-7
CASSLEVAGTLYEQYF
TGCGCCAGCAGCTTGGAGGTAGCGGGAACTCTTTACGAGCAGTACTTC
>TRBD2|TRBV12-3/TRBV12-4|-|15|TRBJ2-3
CASSISGTSPDTQYF
TGTGCCAGCAGTATATCCGGGACTAGTCCAGATACGCAGTATTTT
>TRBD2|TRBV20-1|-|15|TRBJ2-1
CSARDASGRANEQFF
TGCAGTGCTAGAGATGCTAGCGGGAGGGCGAATGAGCAGTTCTTC
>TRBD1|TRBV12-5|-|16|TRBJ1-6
CASGKDRGSYNSPLHF
TGTGCTAGTGGCAAAGACAGGGGATCCTATAATTCACCCCTCCACTTT
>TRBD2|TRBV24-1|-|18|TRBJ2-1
CATSDPRGRALYDNEQFF
TGTGCCACCAGTGATCCGAGAGGGAGGGCCCTCTATGACAATGAGCAGTTCTTC
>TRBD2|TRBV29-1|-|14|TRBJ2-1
CSVSGTSGSNEQFF
TGCAGCGTCTCCGGGACTAGCGGAAGCAATGAGCAGTTCTTC
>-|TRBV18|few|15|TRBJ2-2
CASSLGDINTGELFF
TGTGCCAGCTCACTTGGGGACATAAACACCGGGGAGCTGTTTTTT
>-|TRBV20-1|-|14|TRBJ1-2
CSARPGPPQWGYTF
TGCAGTGCTAGACCGGGACCTCCTCAGTGGGGCTACACCTTC
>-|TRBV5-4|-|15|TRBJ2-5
CASSSGGTVGETQYF
TGTGCCAGCAGCTCAGGCGGGACGGTCGGAGAGACCCAGTACTTC
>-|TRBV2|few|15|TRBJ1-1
CASSEGSVGITEAFF
TGTGCCAGCAGTGAGGGGTCGGTTGGGATCACTGAAGCTTTCTTT
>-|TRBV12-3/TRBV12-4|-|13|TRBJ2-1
CASSFSGFNEQFF
TGTGCCAGCAGTTTTAGCGGTTTTAATGAGCAGTTCTTC
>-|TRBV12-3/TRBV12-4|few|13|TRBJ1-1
CASNLYPDTEAFF
TGTGCCAGCAACCTTTACCCCGACACTGAAGCTTTCTTT
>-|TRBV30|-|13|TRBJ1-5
CAWSRQDDQPQHF
TGTGCCTGGAGCCGACAGGACGATCAGCCCCAGCATTTT
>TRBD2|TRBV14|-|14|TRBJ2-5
CASKSGRAGETQYF
TGTGCCAGCAAGAGCGGGAGGGCCGGTGAGACCCAGTACTTC
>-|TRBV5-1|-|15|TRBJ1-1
CASSHADGETPEAFF
TGCGCCAGCAGCCATGCGGATGGGGAAACGCCCGAAGCTTTCTTT
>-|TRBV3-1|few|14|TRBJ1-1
CASSQITGGTEAFF
TGTGCCAGCAGCCAAATTACAGGAGGCACTGAAGCTTTCTTT
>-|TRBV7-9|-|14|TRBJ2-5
CASSLTQGMETQYF
TGTGCCAGCAGCTTAACTCAGGGGATGGAGACCCAGTACTTC
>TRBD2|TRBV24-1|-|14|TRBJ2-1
CATGRGPAYNEQFF
TGTGCCACCGGGAGGGGCCCCGCCTACAATGAGCAGTTCTTC
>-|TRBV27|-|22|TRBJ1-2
CASSLGQGVTLTKATPNYGYTF
TGTGCCAGCAGTTTGGGGCAGGGAGTTACTCTTACTAAGGCGACACCTAACTATGGCTACACCTTC
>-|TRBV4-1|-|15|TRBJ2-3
CASSVRDSPTDTQYF
TGCGCCAGCAGCGTCCGGGACTCCCCCACAGATACGCAGTATTTT
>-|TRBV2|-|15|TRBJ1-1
CASRTGQDRSTEAFF
TGTGCCAGCCGAACGGGTCAGGATAGAAGCACTGAAGCTTTCTTT
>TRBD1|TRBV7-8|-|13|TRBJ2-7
CASSLAPGTGVYF
TGTGCCAGCAGCTTAGCCCCCGGGACAGGGGTATACTTC
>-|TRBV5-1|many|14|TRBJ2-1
CASSNPRGYNEQFF
TGCGCCAGCAGCAACCCTAGGGGGTACAATGAGCAGTTCTTC
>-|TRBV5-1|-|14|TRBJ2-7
CASSLGVVTYEQYF
TGCGCCAGCAGCTTGGGGGTTGTTACCTACGAGCAGTACTTC
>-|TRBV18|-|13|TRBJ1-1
CASSPQPNTEAFF
TGTGCCAGCTCACCGCAGCCTAACACTGAAGCTTTCTTT
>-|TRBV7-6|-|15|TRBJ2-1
CASSLVASSYNEQFF
TGTGCCAGCAGCTTAGTAGCGAGCTCCTACAATGAGCAGTTCTTC
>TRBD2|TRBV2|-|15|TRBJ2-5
CASRSLAGDQETQYF
TGTGCCAGCAGATCGCTAGCGGGGGACCAAGAGACCCAGTACTTC
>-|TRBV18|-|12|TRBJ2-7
CASSRDSGEQYF
TGTGCCAGCTCACGGGATTCAGGCGAGCAGTACTTC
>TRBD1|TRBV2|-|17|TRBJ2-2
CASSELGQGLNTGELFF
TGTGCCAGCAGTGAGCTAGGACAGGGACTGAACACCGGGGAGCTGTTTTTT
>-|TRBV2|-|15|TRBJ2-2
CASSNNRVGTGELFF
TGTGCCAGCAGTAACAACAGGGTTGGCACCGGGGAGCTGTTTTTT
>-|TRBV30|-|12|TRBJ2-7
CAWSVSLAEQYF
TGTGCCTGGAGTGTAAGTCTAGCGGAGCAGTACTTC
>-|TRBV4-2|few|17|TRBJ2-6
CASSQDFTASGANVLTF
TGTGCCAGCAGCCAAGACTTTACAGCCTCTGGGGCCAACGTCCTGACTTTC
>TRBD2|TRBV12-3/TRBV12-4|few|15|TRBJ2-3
CASSQLAGEYDTQYF
TGTGCCAGCAGTCAACTAGCGGGAGAGTATGATACGCAGTATTTT
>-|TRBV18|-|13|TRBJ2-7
CASSPPGAYEQYF
TGTGCCAGCTCACCACCTGGAGCCTACGAGCAGTACTTC
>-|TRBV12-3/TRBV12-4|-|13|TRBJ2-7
CASSVSVTYEQYF
TGTGCCAGCAGTGTTAGCGTGACCTACGAGCAGTACTTC
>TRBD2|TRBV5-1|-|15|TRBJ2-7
CASSSGPGLTYEQYF
TGCGCCAGCAGCTCCGGACCGGGACTAACCTACGAGCAGTACTTC
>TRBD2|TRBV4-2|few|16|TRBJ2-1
CASSQETSATYNEQFF
TGTGCCAGCAGCCAGGAGACTAGCGCGACCTACAATGAGCAGTTCTTC
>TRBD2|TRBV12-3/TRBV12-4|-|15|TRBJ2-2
CASSLAGGWTGELFF
TGTGCCAGCAGTTTAGCGGGGGGGTGGACCGGGGAGCTGTTTTTT
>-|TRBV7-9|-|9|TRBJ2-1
CASSDEQFF
TGTGCCAGCAGTGATGAGCAGTTCTTC
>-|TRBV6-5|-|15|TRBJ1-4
CASSFRDNSPEKLFF
TGTGCCAGCAGTTTCCGGGACAATTCACCTGAAAAACTGTTTTTT
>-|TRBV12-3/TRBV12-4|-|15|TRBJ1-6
CASSPGPFGNSPLHF
TGTGCCAGCAGCCCGGGACCATTCGGGAATTCACCCCTCCACTTT
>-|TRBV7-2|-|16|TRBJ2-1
CASSLGGSSSYNEQFF
TGTGCCAGCAGCTTAGGAGGGTCGAGCTCCTACAATGAGCAGTTCTTC
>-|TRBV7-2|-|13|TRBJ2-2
CASSLVDIGELFF
TGTGCCAGCAGCTTAGTGGACATAGGGGAGCTGTTTTTT
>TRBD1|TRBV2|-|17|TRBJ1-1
CASSEAGQARLNTEAFF
TGTGCCAGCAGTGAAGCGGGACAGGCACGTCTGAACACTGAAGCTTTCTTT
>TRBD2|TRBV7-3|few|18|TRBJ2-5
CASSTRGSSGGIQETQYF
TGTGCCAGCAGCACCCGGGGGAGTAGCGGGGGTATACAAGAGACCCAGTACTTC
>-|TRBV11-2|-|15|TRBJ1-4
CASSTGRGFREKLFF
TGTGCCAGCAGCACAGGCCGGGGGTTTCGGGAAAAACTGTTTTTT
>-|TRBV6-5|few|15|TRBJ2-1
CASSYSKVTGDEQFF
TGTGCCAGCAGTTACTCGAAGGTAACCGGGGATGAGCAGTTCTTC
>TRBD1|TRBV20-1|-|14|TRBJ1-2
CSARDRDSNYGYTF
TGCAGTGCTAGAGATAGGGACAGTAACTATGGCTACACCTTC
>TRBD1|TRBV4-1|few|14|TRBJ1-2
CASSQDRDSYGYTF
TGCGCCAGCAGCCAGGACCGGGACAGTTATGGCTACACCTTC
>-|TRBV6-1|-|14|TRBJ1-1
CASSSKTGSTEAFF
TGTGCCAGCAGTTCGAAAACAGGGAGTACTGAAGCTTTCTTT
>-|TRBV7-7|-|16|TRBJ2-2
CASTISEERNTGELFF
TGTGCTAGCACCATTAGCGAAGAGCGGAACACCGGGGAGCTGTTTTTT
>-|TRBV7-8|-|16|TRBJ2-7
CASSLAGWGSGYEQYF
TGTGCCAGCAGCTTAGCCGGGTGGGGTAGTGGGTACGAGCAGTACTTC
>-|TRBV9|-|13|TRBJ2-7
CASSGLKADEQYF
TGTGCCAGCAGCGGATTAAAGGCCGACGAGCAGTACTTC